Each of the 5 T cell receptor beta chains below was sequenced from the same sample in a study of Ad26.COV2.S vaccination and SARS-CoV-2 variants. Stated treatment: 15 to 20 received Ad26.COV2.S at low or high dose, single or two shots; 5 received placebo; per-sample allocation not given. Repertoires come from day 63 after the first vaccine or placebo injection. Using immunoSEQ multiplex PCR, the repertoire was profiled, and TCRdb retains in-frame clones only, with some absent. The sample yields about 410,000 clones, roughly nine tenths seen once. This sample comprised peripheral blood, obtained in a trial of Ad26.COV2.S vaccine versus placebo. The source of these receptors is a person aged 18-65 years who received the Ad26.COV2.S COVID-19 vaccine or a placebo.

The chain has TRBV3-1 (or the pseudogene TRBV3-2) and TRBJ2-1, with a possible D match to TRBD2 (6 bases). The germline V gene encodes CDR1 LGHDT and CDR2 YNNKEL (reference sequence). The ends were cut back, 5 bases at V and 10 bases at J, with 15 bases in the middle. The CDR3 length is 13 residues. The CDR3 nucleotides are TGTGCCAGCAGCGCGCGAGGGACTTTCGAGCAGTTCTTC. This encodes CASSARGTFEQFF.

The rearrangement uses TRBV2 and TRBJ1-6; tentative D call: TRBD1 (5 bases). Germline V lookup: CDR1 SNHLY, CDR2 FYNNEI. V gave up 7 bases and J gave up 7 bases, with 5 bases separating them. The CDR3 has 11 residues. DNA of the CDR3: TGTGCCAGCAAGGGGAATTCACCCCTCCACTTT. It specifies CASKGNSPLHF.

The genes are TRBV2 and TRBJ2-1; D is tentatively TRBD1 or TRBD2 (5 bases each). From germline, CDR1 is SNHLY and CDR2 FYNNEI. This CDR3 contains 14 residues. The V end was cut by 4 bases, the J end by 4 bases, with 11 bases between. The CDR3 bases are TGTGCCAGCAGTGCGACGGGACCGTACAATGAGCAGTTCTTC. This encodes CASSATGPYNEQFF.

The rearrangement joins TRBV7-9 to TRBJ2-3; D gene uncertain. Germline loops: CDR1 SEHNR, CDR2 FQNEAQ (reference sequence). This CDR3 is 16 amino acids long. V was clipped by 5 bases and J by 1 base, with 16 bases between them. The CDR3 loop reads CASSLYPAAGTDTQYF. DNA of the CDR3: TGTGCCAGCAGCCTCTATCCGGCAGCTGGCACAGATACGCAGTATTTT. The variable domain in full, with the rest retrieved from reference TRBV7-9 and TRBJ2-3, is DTGVSQNPRHKITKRGQNVTFRCDPISEHNRLYWYRQTLGQGPEFLTYFQNEAQLEKSRLLSDRFSAERPKGSFSTLEIQRTEQGDSAMYLCASSLYPAAGTDTQYFGPGTRLTVL.

The chain carries TRBV19 and TRBJ1-1; D is ambiguous. CDR3 length equals 11 residues. V was trimmed by 7 bases and J by 7 bases, leaving 10 bases between them. The germline CDR1 and CDR2 sequences are LNHDA and SQIVND (reference sequence). Here the CDR3 reads CASTGEDEAFF. The CDR3 nucleotides are TGTGCCAGTACTGGGGAGGATGAAGCTTTCTTT. Full variable domain (outside the CDR3, taken from reference TRBV19 and TRBJ1-1): DGGITQSPKYLFRKEGQNVTLSCEQNLNHDAMYWYRQDPGQGLRLIYYSQIVNDFQKGDIAEGYSVSREKKESFPLTVTSAQKNPTAFYLCASTGEDEAFFGQGTRLTVV.